This T cell receptor (beta chain) was sequenced in a study of cytomegalovirus exposure and HLA in healthy donors. Remarks on this clone: Its cognate antigen is unknown.

Germline loops: CDR1 LGHNA, CDR2 YNFKEQ. The junction had 3 bases not matched to a gene; V was cut back by 4 bases and J by 7 bases. The length of the CDR3 is 15 residues. The PCR ran on 60 Vbeta and 13 Jbeta primers. The protocol was immunoSEQ multiplex PCR, while the TCRdb copy is restricted to in-frame clones and leaves out a portion. The listing records more than 40,000 clones. Study-level points and caveats: Diagnosis of cytomegalovirus status made by the classifier reportedly showed high specificity and sensitivity. There was a cluster of highly shared sequence variants that was likely a sequencing artifact. Further analysis, carried out later, found HLA-associated TCR beta chains more clonally expanded than equally common other chains.

The specimen was PBMCs. This clonotype was obtained from a woman aged 40-49 years in good health and CMV-seronegative. This chain joins TRBV4-2 and TRBJ2-3; 15 bases agree with TRBD2. In nucleotides, the CDR3 is TGTGCCAGCAGCCCCGGACTAGCGGGGGGGAATACGCAGTATTTT. This gives the protein CASSPGLAGGNTQYF.